Sequencing of this T cell receptor beta chain was carried out in a study of long-term antiretroviral therapy in people with HIV. Findings and caveats of the study: Whichever time point was examined, clones expanded before ART dominated the repertoire. Post-ART, diversity grew, though it stayed under transplant donor control levels. Sampling of blood ran from about 2004 to 2018, and older ART regimens were possibly in use.

The CDR3 consists of 11 residues. The V end was cut by 4 bases, the J end by 8 bases, with 8 bases between. CDR1 and CDR2 (germline): MDHEN, SYDVKM. At survey level, the immunoSEQ assay was run in its v3.0 version. The protocol was immunoSEQ multiplex PCR, while the TCRdb copy is restricted to in-frame clones and leaves out a portion. Here the sample spans around 30,000 clones, around 96% being singletons. This clone was seen only once. What it binds is not known. Every single participant having HIV got treatment inside the United States. The source material was unsorted PBMCs, sampled 5.3 years after starting antiretroviral therapy. This chain links TRBV28 with TRBJ1-1, with D uncertain. This clonotype was obtained from a man aged 30-40 years with HIV. CDR3 sequence reads: CASSYPPEAFF. DNA for the CDR3: TGTGCCAGCAGTTATCCACCAGAAGCTTTCTTT.